This TCR beta chain originates from a study of T cell responses to AZD1222 COVID-19 vaccine (dated by TCRdb to the early 2020s). Concerning the study at large: TCR sequencing was performed for 230 to 250 trial participants, of whom about 210 were given two doses of AZD1222 and some 26 were given two doses of MenACWY control vaccine. Trial participants were enrolled by age into 18-55, 56-69 and 70-plus year subgroups, with roughly 160, 29 and 62 TCR-sequenced participants respectively. The study at large found these results: No day 14 peak-response samples were available, so repertoires were characterized only after the peak T cell response. The whole spike protein was spanned by vaccine-associated CD4 TCRs, and dominant responses were seen in regions 160-218 and 743-854. Conclusions about previously exposed vaccinees were limited because only six AZD1222 recipients were SARS-CoV-2 seropositive at baseline. Nearly half of unique spike-specific TCRs reportedly recognized epitopes outside regions mutated in the B.1.351 and B.1.1.7 variants. A significant rise in spike-specific TCR breadth and depth was observed after two AZD1222 doses relative to day 0 and relative to MenACWY recipients. Most participants were white British and females outnumbered males, and the authors suggested that clonal diversity may have been underestimated. In the small 56-69-year group, the increase in depth fell short of significance, most likely because of low power.

The CDR3 regions of human TCRbeta chains were analyzed by immunosequencing. The authors' pipeline ran thus. Repertoire TCRs were matched against a reference library of SARS-CoV-2-specific TCRs generated with the MIRA antigen-specificity platform. Breadth was defined as the fraction of unique TCRs that were SARS-CoV-2-associated, and depth was defined as the fraction of total T cells that were SARS-CoV-2-associated. Using the MIRA data, each spike-specific TCR was assigned both to the spike region to which the TCR was reactive and to a CD4 or CD8 class. Log10-transformed breadth and depth values were compared by one-way ANOVA with Sidak's multiple comparisons tests. Held by TCRdb, this immuneACCESS table contains in-frame sequences only and omits some clones. Under half of the omission traces to an unresolved V gene where checked; the cause of the rest is unknown. D and trimming were read from the DNA, whereas the V and J calls and clone size are those reported in that table. The sample table contains roughly 140,000 clones; only one count was recorded for more than 85% of them. The ten biggest clones cover roughly 6.9% of the sample.

Note on this clone: Its antigen is not yet known. Qualities for individual bases were not recorded, and no much larger clone is one base off.

The sample's time point, from its label and the paper: sample from adult after SARS-CoV-2 infection, after symptom onset. A couple of convalescent COVID-19 patients, sampled after symptom onset from adults with prior SARS-CoV-2 infection, were also TCR-sequenced for comparison. The source was peripheral blood, collected after recovery from COVID-19. The clonotype originates from an adult who had recovered from COVID-19.

The DNA sequence is TGTGCCAGTAGTACTGGGACAGGGACGGCAACCTACGAGCAGTACTTC. This yields the protein CASSTGTGTATYEQYF. Recombination connected TRBV19 to TRBJ2-7, with 9 central nucleotides matching TRBD1. Trimming accounts for 4 bases at V and 2 bases at J, while the number of junction bases matched to no gene is 9. The CDR3 runs 16 residues from the cysteine to the phenylalanine. Just the 48-base CDR3 DNA is kept, in frame starting at base 1. The germline V gene (reference sequence) sets CDR1 to LNHDA and CDR2 to SQIVND.